This T cell receptor (beta chain) was recorded in a study of CD8+CD57+ T cells in acquired aplastic anemia. Study-level information: Sorted CD4+ and CD8+ cells gave an average of 3.2 ug of DNA. Findings and caveats of the study: Patients and controls shared 25 to 30 CD8+ CDR3 sequences, which appeared highly expressed in patients and within their immunodominant clones.

Germline V gene sequence: CDR1 MGHDK, CDR2 SYGVNS. The CDR3 is made up of 14 amino acids. CDR3 and TCR beta VDJ profiling relied on genomic DNA as the template. Each CDR3 protein is one row after TCRdb ran MiXCR on the reads. Of 180,000 or so distinct CDR3 sequences listed, around 63% are singletons. Sequenced patients had shown CD8+CD57+ cell expansion by flow cytometry. None of the patients had been given any therapy when their blood was sampled. The count of this clonotype is one. Its target is unknown. This may stem from a read error, because a much larger clone lies one nucleotide away. The chain recombines TRBV25-1 with TRBJ2-2, with a tentative D call TRBD2 (5 bases). This TCR came from a human donor with aplastic anemia. The sample comprised sorted CD4+, CD8+, or CD8+CD57+ T cells (not recorded which) from PBMCs. The DNA of the CDR3 is TGTGCCAGCAGTTCTAGGACTTACACCGGGGAGCTGCTTTTT. Residues: CASSSRTYTGELLF.